These T cell receptor beta chains were read from a single sample in a study of blood T cell repertoires in COVID-19. TCRdb's table, derived via immunoSEQ multiplex PCR, lists solely in-frame clones and lacks some. The data contain around 37,000 clones, roughly 70% of them singletons. Source material: peripheral blood. These receptor sequences come from an older man with COVID-19, enrolled during active disease. Each CDR3 is given with its conserved first and last residue. The D gene is left open where the match is weak. Clone size is stated in some rows and not others, as once, few, many or a class when expanded.

d_call	clone_size	v_call	j_call	cdr3_aa	cdr3_nt
-	-	TRBV20-1	TRBJ1-1	CRASRNTEAFF	TGCAGGGCTAGCCGGAACACTGAAGCTTTCTTT
TRBD1	-	TRBV28	TRBJ2-7	CASSWTGYASSSYEQYF	TGTGCCAGCAGTTGGACAGGGTATGCGAGCAGCTCCTACGAGCAGTACTTC
TRBD1	-	TRBV18	TRBJ1-1	CATAKGTGANTEAFF	TGTGCCACCGCGAAGGGGACAGGGGCGAACACTGAAGCTTTCTTT
TRBD2	-	TRBV27	TRBJ2-2	CASKGGRAGAGELFF	TGTGCCAGCAAAGGCGGGAGGGCCGGGGCCGGGGAGCTGTTTTTT
-	-	TRBV5-4	TRBJ2-7	CASSLADSGREQYF	TGTGCCAGCAGCTTAGCCGACTCCGGTCGCGAGCAGTACTTC
-	-	TRBV19	TRBJ1-5	CASSDDSGNQPQHF	TGTGCCAGTAGTGATGACAGCGGGAATCAGCCCCAGCATTTT
TRBD2	-	TRBV24-1	TRBJ2-2	CATSDSTGGSGELFF	TGTGCCACCAGTGATTCGACGGGGGGGTCCGGGGAGCTGTTTTTT
-	few	TRBV19	TRBJ1-5	CASSISEGSGNQPQHF	TGTGCCAGTAGTATTTCGGAGGGGAGCGGCAATCAGCCCCAGCATTTT
TRBD1	-	TRBV12-3/TRBV12-4	TRBJ1-1	CASSNTGTGEAFF	TGTGCCAGCAGTAACACCGGGACAGGGGAAGCTTTCTTT
-	few	TRBV5-1	TRBJ2-2	CASSLGHPAGELFF	TGCGCCAGCAGCTTGGGACACCCTGCCGGGGAGCTGTTTTTT
-	-	TRBV21-1	TRBJ1-4	CASSKVPPDRGQKKLFF	TGTGCCAGCAGCAAAGTTCCTCCGGACAGGGGGCAGAAAAAACTGTTTTTT
-	-	TRBV29-1	TRBJ1-2	CSVDGQFTFSNYGYTF	TGCAGCGTTGATGGCCAGTTCACCTTCTCTAACTATGGCTACACCTTC
-	-	TRBV19	TRBJ1-2	CATQYLYGYTF	TGTGCCACCCAGTATCTCTATGGCTACACCTTC
TRBD2	-	TRBV27	TRBJ2-3	CASRSSGSSGDTQYF	TGTGCCAGCAGGTCTAGCGGGAGTTCGGGAGATACGCAGTATTTT
-	-	TRBV27	TRBJ2-2	CASTKDRRVAGELFF	TGTGCCAGCACCAAGGACCGGCGGGTCGCCGGGGAGCTGTTTTTT
-	once	TRBV7-9	TRBJ1-1	CASSADLNTEAFF	TGTGCCAGCAGCGCTGACTTGAACACTGAAGCTTTCTTT
-	-	TRBV6-5	TRBJ1-2	CASSSDAVGYTF	TGTGCCAGCTCAAGCGACGCGGTTGGCTACACCTTC
TRBD1	-	TRBV30	TRBJ1-2	CAWSVLDRDFYGYTF	TGTGCCTGGAGTGTATTGGACAGGGATTTCTATGGCTACACCTTC
TRBD1	-	TRBV7-2	TRBJ1-6	CASSLGQGGYSPLHF	TGTGCCAGCAGCCTTGGACAGGGGGGTTACTCACCCCTCCACTTT
TRBD1	-	TRBV5-1	TRBJ1-3	CASSSRLGTGTGNTIYF	TGCGCCAGCAGCTCACGGCTCGGGACAGGGACTGGAAACACCATATATTTT
-	few	TRBV3-1/TRBV3-2	TRBJ2-2	CASSQGNFPTGELFF	TGTGCCAGCAGCCAAGGCAACTTTCCGACCGGGGAGCTGTTTTTT
-	-	TRBV12-3/TRBV12-4	TRBJ2-5	CASRVSGMETQYF	TGTGCCAGCAGGGTGTCAGGGATGGAGACCCAGTACTTC
-	few	TRBV5-1	TRBJ1-2	CASSLALVGGKGGYTF	TGCGCCAGCAGCTTGGCCCTTGTCGGAGGGAAGGGTGGCTACACCTTC
TRBD1	few	TRBV19	TRBJ1-5	CATTVGTGVGPQHF	TGTGCCACCACAGTTGGGACAGGGGTCGGGCCCCAGCATTTT
-	-	TRBV10-3	TRBJ1-6	CAIVNGAGDALHF	TGTGCCATCGTTAACGGCGCGGGTGACGCCCTCCACTTT
-	-	TRBV24-1	TRBJ2-3	CATSDLAVRITDTQYF	TGTGCCACCAGTGATTTAGCGGTGCGTATCACAGATACGCAGTATTTT
TRBD1	-	TRBV28	TRBJ1-6	CASSLRDSYRSPLHF	TGTGCCAGCAGTTTAAGGGACAGCTATAGGTCACCCCTCCACTTT
TRBD1	few	TRBV6-5	TRBJ1-1	CASNRQGGGNTEAFF	TGTGCCAGCAACCGTCAAGGGGGCGGAAACACTGAAGCTTTCTTT
TRBD2	-	TRBV12-5	TRBJ2-7	CASGPGLAGFYEQYF	TGTGCTAGTGGACCTGGACTAGCGGGATTCTACGAGCAGTACTTC
-	once	TRBV7-2	TRBJ1-5	CASSTQGHQPQHF	TGTGCCAGCAGCACCCAGGGGCATCAGCCCCAGCATTTT
-	-	TRBV6-5	TRBJ1-3	CASRQGGSGNTIYF	TGTGCCAGCAGACAGGGTGGCTCTGGAAACACCATATATTTT
TRBD1	-	TRBV5-5	TRBJ2-7	CASSFVPGGTYEQYF	TGTGCCAGCAGCTTCGTACCAGGGGGTACCTACGAGCAGTACTTC
-	-	TRBV18	TRBJ1-5	CASSPKAQGQGPQHF	TGTGCCAGCTCACCAAAGGCCCAGGGGCAAGGGCCCCAGCATTTT
TRBD2	-	TRBV5-8	TRBJ2-1	CASSSGTSTIIANEQFF	TGTGCCAGCAGCTCCGGGACTAGTACGATCATCGCAAATGAGCAGTTCTTC
TRBD1	-	TRBV28	TRBJ1-2	CATSRQGSNYGYTF	TGTGCCACCAGTCGACAGGGATCAAACTATGGCTACACCTTC
TRBD2	-	TRBV3-1/TRBV3-2	TRBJ2-4	CASSLLAGDSVAKNIQYF	TGTGCCAGCAGCCTACTAGCGGGGGATTCAGTAGCCAAAAACATTCAGTACTTC
-	-	TRBV18	TRBJ2-1	CASSPPTRGAGEQFF	TGTGCCAGCTCACCACCGACGCGCGGGGCCGGGGAGCAGTTCTTC
-	-	TRBV21-1	TRBJ1-2	CASSDRANYGYTF	TGTGCCAGCAGCGACCGGGCTAACTATGGCTACACCTTC
TRBD2	-	TRBV5-1	TRBJ2-5	CASRKASGGSSGETQYF	TGCGCCAGCAGGAAGGCTAGCGGGGGGTCTTCGGGAGAGACCCAGTACTTC
-	-	TRBV18	TRBJ2-7	CASSPPSGTWKYF	TGTGCCAGCTCACCTCCCTCCGGGACTTGGAAGTACTTC
-	-	TRBV18	TRBJ1-1	CASSDRLSTARGTEAFF	TGTGCCAGCTCAGACAGGTTGAGTACGGCGAGGGGCACTGAAGCTTTCTTT
TRBD2	-	TRBV5-1	TRBJ2-7	CASSSLAGDKYF	TGCGCCAGCAGCTCATTAGCGGGAGATAAGTACTTC
-	-	TRBV7-2	TRBJ1-6	CASSSPGVVNSPLHF	TGTGCCAGCAGCTCTCCGGGGGTTGTTAATTCACCCCTCCACTTT
TRBD1	-	TRBV10-3	TRBJ1-2	CAISDQPRGQVKGYTF	TGTGCCATCAGTGATCAGCCCAGGGGGCAGGTGAAGGGCTACACCTTC
-	-	TRBV5-1	TRBJ1-2	CASSLEQKGYGYTF	TGCGCCAGCAGCTTGGAACAGAAAGGCTATGGCTACACCTTC
-	few	TRBV18	TRBJ1-2	CASSGLDGTEGFGYTF	TGTGCCAGCTCGGGACTGGACGGGACTGAAGGATTTGGCTACACCTTC
-	-	TRBV14	TRBJ2-7	CASSQDRAGEQYF	TGTGCCAGCAGCCAAGATCGGGCGGGGGAGCAGTACTTC
-	-	TRBV19	TRBJ1-2	CASSIGRANYGYTF	TGTGCCAGTAGTATAGGGAGAGCTAACTATGGCTACACCTTC
-	-	TRBV7-6	TRBJ1-2	CASSPRGGTNYGYTF	TGTGCCAGCAGCCCAAGAGGGGGAACTAACTATGGCTACACCTTC
TRBD1	-	TRBV14	TRBJ2-7	CASSHGTVGTYEQYF	TGTGCCAGCAGCCACGGGACAGTTGGTACCTACGAGCAGTACTTC
TRBD2	-	TRBV5-1	TRBJ2-1	CASSQLAGEGAFF	TGCGCCAGCAGCCAACTAGCGGGAGAGGGCGCGTTCTTC
TRBD1	few	TRBV5-1	TRBJ1-5	CASSLGQGYNQPQHF	TGCGCCAGCAGCTTAGGACAGGGGTACAATCAGCCCCAGCATTTT
-	-	TRBV19	TRBJ2-4	CASSIRGWGRENIQYF	TGTGCCAGTAGTATAAGGGGGTGGGGCCGGGAAAACATTCAGTACTTC
-	-	TRBV28	TRBJ2-3	CASSGTLGDTQYF	TGTGCCAGCAGTGGGACATTGGGAGATACGCAGTATTTT
TRBD2	once	TRBV12-5	TRBJ2-7	CASGPPGGSSYEQYF	TGTGCTAGTGGCCCTCCGGGGGGGAGCTCCTACGAGCAGTACTTC
-	-	TRBV7-2	TRBJ1-6	CASSLGASYNSPLHF	TGTGCCAGCAGCTTAGGGGCTTCCTATAATTCACCCCTCCACTTT
-	-	TRBV19	TRBJ2-5	CASTRGDSLGRETQYF	TGTGCCAGTACCAGGGGGGACTCCCTTGGTCGAGAGACCCAGTACTTC
-	once	TRBV19	TRBJ1-1	CASSMKGRTEAFF	TGTGCCAGTAGTATGAAGGGGAGGACTGAAGCTTTCTTT